This record concerns one T cell receptor beta chain sequence. Its antigen is currently unknown. The ends were cut back, 3 bases at V and 2 bases at J, with 11 bases in the middle. The CDR3 length is 14 residues. The germline V gene encodes CDR1 GTSNPN and CDR2 SVGIG (reference sequence). The method was immunoSEQ multiplex PCR; TCRdb's version includes in-frame clones alone and lacks a portion of them. This repertoire shows 75,000 to 100,000 clones, about 84% found once; its top ten account for around 3.1%. The data were taken from a study of neoadjuvant anti-PD-1 for oral cavity cancer. Overall study findings and caveats: Higher pretreatment blood Treg/Th17 ratios correlated with higher pretreatment blood and lower post-treatment tumor TCRbeta clonality.

These oral cavity squamous cell carcinomas were HPV-negative and locally advanced. The chain uses TRBV30 and TRBJ2-1; D is possibly TRBD2 (6 bases). The specimen comprised PBMCs, sampled before nivolumab (anti-PD-1) treatment. This receptor was taken from a person aged 35-79 years with oral cavity squamous cell carcinoma. The CDR3 DNA sequence: TGTGCCTGGAGGGGGGACTCCACCTACAATGAGCAGTTCTTC. Residues: CAWRGDSTYNEQFF.